The rows below give T cell receptor beta chains drawn from one sample of a study of blood T cell repertoires in COVID-19. Measured with immunoSEQ multiplex PCR; TCRdb has only the in-frame clones, and not every one. The sample lists under 200,000 clones, 88% occurring once. The material sequenced was peripheral blood. These receptors were taken from a man aged 40-49 years with active or convalescent COVID-19. Each CDR3 is given with its conserved first and last residue.

j_gene: TRBJ1-1
v_gene: TRBV10-3
CDR3aa: CAISEPYGGGNTEAFF

j_gene: TRBJ1-1
v_gene: TRBV28
CDR3aa: CASNNIQGFRTEAFF

j_gene: TRBJ2-3
v_gene: TRBV19
CDR3aa: CASSPRDITDTQYF

j_gene: TRBJ1-6
v_gene: TRBV12-5
CDR3aa: CASGEPPGQSVIYSPLHF

j_gene: TRBJ2-2
v_gene: TRBV6-4
CDR3aa: CASSPRTTGELFF

j_gene: TRBJ2-3
v_gene: TRBV5-1
CDR3aa: CASSLAGLGPTDTQYF

j_gene: TRBJ1-1
v_gene: TRBV19
CDR3aa: CASSIVKNTEAFF

j_gene: TRBJ1-1
v_gene: TRBV2
CDR3aa: CASIRGGPGTEAFF

j_gene: TRBJ2-5
v_gene: TRBV3-1/TRBV3-2
CDR3aa: CASSPLGETQYF

j_gene: TRBJ1-1
v_gene: TRBV27
CDR3aa: CASSLARAGTEAFF

j_gene: TRBJ2-7
v_gene: TRBV3-1/TRBV3-2
CDR3aa: CASSPRDRDDEQYF

j_gene: TRBJ2-7
v_gene: TRBV28
CDR3aa: CASRLLGQGNEQYF

j_gene: TRBJ1-5
v_gene: TRBV29-1
CDR3aa: CSVGLSNQPQHF

j_gene: TRBJ2-7
v_gene: TRBV6-5
CDR3aa: CASNLGQAAYEQYF

j_gene: TRBJ1-3
v_gene: TRBV11-2
CDR3aa: CASSLVSTGNTIYF

j_gene: TRBJ1-6
v_gene: TRBV27
CDR3aa: CASSLTGGFTPLHF

j_gene: TRBJ1-1
v_gene: TRBV3-1/TRBV3-2
CDR3aa: CASSPQQGGMNTEAFF

j_gene: TRBJ2-2
v_gene: TRBV19
CDR3aa: CASSLQGTGELFF

j_gene: TRBJ2-2
v_gene: TRBV13
CDR3aa: CASSPRLGDTGELFF

j_gene: TRBJ2-1
v_gene: TRBV9
CDR3aa: CASSDAAGLAGSNEQFF

j_gene: TRBJ1-5
v_gene: TRBV3-1/TRBV3-2
CDR3aa: CASSQEPRSYSNQPQHF

j_gene: TRBJ1-1
v_gene: TRBV29-1
CDR3aa: CSVEGDRDTEAFF

j_gene: TRBJ1-2
v_gene: TRBV4-3
CDR3aa: CASSRGQGAYGYTF

j_gene: TRBJ2-5
v_gene: TRBV30
CDR3aa: CAWSVASGETQYF

j_gene: TRBJ1-2
v_gene: TRBV5-6
CDR3aa: CASSVYTGAFGYTF

j_gene: TRBJ2-7
v_gene: TRBV28
CDR3aa: CASSSGTGSYEQYF

j_gene: TRBJ1-2
v_gene: TRBV15
CDR3aa: CATSRGSQTGGLGGYTF

j_gene: TRBJ1-3
v_gene: TRBV7-2
CDR3aa: CASSFGGLSGNTIYF

j_gene: TRBJ1-6
v_gene: TRBV11-2
CDR3aa: CASSSLTGVGSPLHF

j_gene: TRBJ1-1
v_gene: TRBV6-2/TRBV6-3
CDR3aa: CASSYFGQGEAFF

j_gene: TRBJ2-3
v_gene: TRBV28
CDR3aa: CASMRTVSTDTQYF

j_gene: TRBJ2-3
v_gene: TRBV5-4
CDR3aa: CASSTGLAGGRDTQYF

j_gene: TRBJ2-1
v_gene: TRBV5-1
CDR3aa: CASSPGDRGYNEQFF

j_gene: TRBJ1-5
v_gene: TRBV19
CDR3aa: CASSAGRGSQPQHF

j_gene: TRBJ1-5
v_gene: TRBV2
CDR3aa: CASSKDRGNQPQHF

j_gene: TRBJ2-7
v_gene: TRBV7-9
CDR3aa: CASSLGGGTYEQYF

j_gene: TRBJ2-7
v_gene: TRBV6-6
CDR3aa: CASSPGTTTHYEQYF

j_gene: TRBJ2-1
v_gene: TRBV6-5
CDR3aa: CASRGIGTSGVYWFF

j_gene: TRBJ2-1
v_gene: TRBV6-5
CDR3aa: CASSSAGSPYNEQFF

j_gene: TRBJ1-1
v_gene: TRBV5-6
CDR3aa: CASSQYGQLNTEAFF

j_gene: TRBJ2-3
v_gene: TRBV7-6
CDR3aa: CASSLGVGKTSTDTQYF

j_gene: TRBJ1-5
v_gene: TRBV19
CDR3aa: CASSIGFGGANQPQHF

j_gene: TRBJ1-5
v_gene: TRBV10-3
CDR3aa: CAISETLNQPQHF

j_gene: TRBJ2-2
v_gene: TRBV7-9
CDR3aa: CASSLISPVRTGELFF

j_gene: TRBJ2-2
v_gene: TRBV7-9
CDR3aa: CASSLNRAGELFF

j_gene: TRBJ1-1
v_gene: TRBV2
CDR3aa: CASPVGDRDTEAFF

j_gene: TRBJ1-5
v_gene: TRBV6-1
CDR3aa: CASSEERANQPQHF

j_gene: TRBJ2-1
v_gene: TRBV6-1
CDR3aa: CASSEAFKGPGNEQFF

j_gene: TRBJ2-5
v_gene: TRBV3-1/TRBV3-2
CDR3aa: CASSQVLAAPGTQYF

j_gene: TRBJ1-1
v_gene: TRBV6-5
CDR3aa: CASSYSGATEAFF

j_gene: TRBJ1-1
v_gene: TRBV9
CDR3aa: CASSVDQGPETEAFF

j_gene: TRBJ2-3
v_gene: TRBV15
CDR3aa: CATSRDRGGLAGVHTQYF

j_gene: TRBJ2-1
v_gene: TRBV6-5
CDR3aa: CASSRTSGEYNEQFF

j_gene: TRBJ1-2
v_gene: TRBV5-4
CDR3aa: CASSLGAGAGYTF